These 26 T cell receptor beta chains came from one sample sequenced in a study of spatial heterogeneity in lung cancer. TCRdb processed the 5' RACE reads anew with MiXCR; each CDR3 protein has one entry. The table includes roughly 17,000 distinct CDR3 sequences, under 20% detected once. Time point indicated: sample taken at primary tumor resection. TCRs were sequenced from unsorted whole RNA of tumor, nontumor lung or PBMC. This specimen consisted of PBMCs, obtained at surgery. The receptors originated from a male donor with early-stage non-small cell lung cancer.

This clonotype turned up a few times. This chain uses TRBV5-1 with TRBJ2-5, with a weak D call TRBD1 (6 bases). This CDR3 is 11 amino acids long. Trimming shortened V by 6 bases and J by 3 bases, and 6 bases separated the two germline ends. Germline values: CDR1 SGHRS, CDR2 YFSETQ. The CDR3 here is CASKGEETQYF. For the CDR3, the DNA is TGCGCCAGCAAGGGGGAAGAGACCCAGTACTTC. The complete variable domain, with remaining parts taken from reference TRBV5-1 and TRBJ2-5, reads KAGVTQTPRYLIKTRGQQVTLSCSPISGHRSVSWYQQTPGQGLQFLFEYFSETQRNKGNFPGRFSGRQFSNSRSEMNVSTLELGDSALYLCASKGEETQYFGPGTRLLVL.

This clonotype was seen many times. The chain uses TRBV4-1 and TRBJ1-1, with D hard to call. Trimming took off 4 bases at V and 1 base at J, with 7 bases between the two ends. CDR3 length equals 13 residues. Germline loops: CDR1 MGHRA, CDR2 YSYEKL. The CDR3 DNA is TGCGCCAGCAGCCCAGAGGGGAACACTGAAGCTTTCTTT. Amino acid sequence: CASSPEGNTEAFF.

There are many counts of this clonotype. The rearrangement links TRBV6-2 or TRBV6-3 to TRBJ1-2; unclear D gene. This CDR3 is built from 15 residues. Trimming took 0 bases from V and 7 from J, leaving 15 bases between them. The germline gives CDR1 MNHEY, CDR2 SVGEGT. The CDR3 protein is CASSYSSGRSGGYTF. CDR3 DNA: TGTGCCAGCAGTTACTCGTCGGGGAGGAGTGGTGGCTACACCTTC.

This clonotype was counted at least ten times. The CDR3 protein is CASKVTGELFF. The CDR3 DNA is TGTGCCAGCAAGGTGACCGGGGAGCTGTTTTTT. V and J are TRBV12-3 or TRBV12-4 and TRBJ2-2; no reliable D call. Trimming took 7 bases from V and 5 from J, leaving 5 bases between them. The CDR3 runs to 11 residues.

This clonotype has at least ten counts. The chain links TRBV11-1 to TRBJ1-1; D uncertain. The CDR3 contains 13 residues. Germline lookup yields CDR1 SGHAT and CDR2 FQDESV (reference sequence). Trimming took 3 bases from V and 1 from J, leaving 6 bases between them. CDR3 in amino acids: CASSLPWNTEAFF. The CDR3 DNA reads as TGTGCCAGCAGCTTGCCCTGGAACACTGAAGCTTTCTTT. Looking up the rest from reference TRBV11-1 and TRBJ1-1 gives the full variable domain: EAEVAQSPRYKITEKSQAVAFWCDPISGHATLYWYRQILGQGPELLVQFQDESVVDDSQLPKDRFSAERLKGVDSTLKIQPAELGDSAMYLCASSLPWNTEAFFGQGTRLTVV.

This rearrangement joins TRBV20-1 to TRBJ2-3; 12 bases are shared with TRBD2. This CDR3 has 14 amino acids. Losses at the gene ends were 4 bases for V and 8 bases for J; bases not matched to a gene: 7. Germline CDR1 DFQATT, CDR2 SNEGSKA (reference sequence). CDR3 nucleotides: TGCAGTGCTACGCTAGCGGGGGGGCTTGGTACGCAGTATTTT. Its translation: CSATLAGGLGTQYF.

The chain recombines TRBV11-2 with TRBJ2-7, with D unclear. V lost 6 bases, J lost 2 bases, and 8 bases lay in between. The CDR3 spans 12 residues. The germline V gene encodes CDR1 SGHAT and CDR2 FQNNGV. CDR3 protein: CASRGRTYEQYF. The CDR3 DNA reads TGTGCCAGCAGAGGGCGCACCTACGAGCAGTACTTC.

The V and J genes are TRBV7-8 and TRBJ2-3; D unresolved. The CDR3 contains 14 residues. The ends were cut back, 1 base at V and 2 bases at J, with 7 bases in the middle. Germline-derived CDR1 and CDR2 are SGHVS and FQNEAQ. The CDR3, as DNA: TGTGCCAGCAGCTTAGACACATTCACAGATACGCAGTATTTT. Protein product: CASSLDTFTDTQYF.

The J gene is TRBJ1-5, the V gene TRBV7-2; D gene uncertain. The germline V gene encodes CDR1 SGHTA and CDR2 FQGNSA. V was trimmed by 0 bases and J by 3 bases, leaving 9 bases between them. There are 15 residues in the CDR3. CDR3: CASSLAGRINQPQHF. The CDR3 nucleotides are TGTGCCAGCAGCTTAGCTGGACGGATCAATCAGCCCCAGCATTTT.

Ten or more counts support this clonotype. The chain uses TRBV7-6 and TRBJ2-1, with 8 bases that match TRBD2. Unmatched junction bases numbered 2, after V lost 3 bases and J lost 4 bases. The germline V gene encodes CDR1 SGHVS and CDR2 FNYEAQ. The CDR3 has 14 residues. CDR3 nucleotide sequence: TGTGCCAGCAGCTTCTCGGGGGGGTACAATGAGCAGTTCTTC. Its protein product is CASSFSGGYNEQFF.

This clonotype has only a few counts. CDR3 DNA sequence: TGTGCCAGCAGCTTGGGACTAGCGGACGAGCAGTACTTC. Its translation: CASSLGLADEQYF. The V gene is TRBV7-3, the J gene TRBJ2-7; 11 bases agree with TRBD2. There are 13 residues in the CDR3. Germline-derived CDR1 and CDR2 are SGHTA and FQGTGA. V lost 3 bases, J lost 5 bases, and 0 bases stayed unmatched.

The CDR3 region has the DNA TGCAGTGCCATAGCGGGGGAGCAAGAGACCCAGTACTTC. This gives the protein CSAIAGEQETQYF. V usage is TRBV20-1 and J usage is TRBJ2-5; TRBD2 matches at 9 bases. V trimming: 6 bases; J trimming: 2 bases; junction bases outside the gene matches: 4. This CDR3 region has 13 residues. CDR1 and CDR2 (germline): DFQATT, SNEGSKA (reference sequence).

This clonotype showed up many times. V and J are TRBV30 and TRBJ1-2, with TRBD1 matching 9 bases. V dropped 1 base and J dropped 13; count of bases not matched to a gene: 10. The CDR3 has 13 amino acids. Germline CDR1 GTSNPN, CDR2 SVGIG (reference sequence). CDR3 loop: CAWSELGQGIFTF. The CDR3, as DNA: TGTGCCTGGAGTGAACTGGGACAGGGAATTTTCACCTTC.

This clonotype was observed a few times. The CDR3 reads CASSVEGGLLFF. In DNA, the CDR3 is TGTGCCAGCAGCGTGGAGGGGGGACTGCTGTTTTTT. The chain links TRBV9 to TRBJ2-2; either TRBD1 or TRBD2 may supply D (6 bases each). V lost 2 bases to trimming and J lost 13 bases, with 12 bases between them. This CDR3 has 12 residues. Germline values: CDR1 SGDLS, CDR2 YYNGEE.

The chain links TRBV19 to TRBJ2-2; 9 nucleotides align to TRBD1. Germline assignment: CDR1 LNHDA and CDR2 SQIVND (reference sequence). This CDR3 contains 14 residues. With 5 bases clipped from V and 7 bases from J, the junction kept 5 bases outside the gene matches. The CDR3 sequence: CASSSGTGLGELFF. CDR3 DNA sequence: TGTGCCAGTAGTTCCGGGACAGGGCTCGGGGAGCTGTTTTTT.

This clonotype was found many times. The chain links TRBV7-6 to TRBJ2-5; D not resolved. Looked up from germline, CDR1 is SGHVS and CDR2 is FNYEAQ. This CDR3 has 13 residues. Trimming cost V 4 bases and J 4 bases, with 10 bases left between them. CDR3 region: CASSSLTGETQYF. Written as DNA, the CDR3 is TGTGCCAGCAGCTCATTGACCGGAGAGACCCAGTACTTC.

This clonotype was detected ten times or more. In DNA form, the CDR3 reads TGCAGTGCCCAAAGGGCGGGCGGTGAGAACACTGAAGCTTTCTTT. Translating it yields CSAQRAGGENTEAFF. The genes are TRBV20-1 and TRBJ1-1; no reliable D call. The CDR3 length is 15 residues. V lost 6 bases and J 1 base, leaving 18 bases between the germline ends. Germline CDR1 is DFQATT and CDR2 is SNEGSKA (reference sequence).

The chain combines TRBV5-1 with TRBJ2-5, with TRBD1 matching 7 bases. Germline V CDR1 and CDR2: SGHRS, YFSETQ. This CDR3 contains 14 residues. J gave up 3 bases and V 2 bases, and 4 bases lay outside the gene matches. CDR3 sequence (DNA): TGCGCCAGCAGCTTTCACGGGACAGAAGAGACCCAGTACTTC. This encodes CASSFHGTEETQYF. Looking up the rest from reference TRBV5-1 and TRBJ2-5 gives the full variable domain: KAGVTQTPRYLIKTRGQQVTLSCSPISGHRSVSWYQQTPGQGLQFLFEYFSETQRNKGNFPGRFSGRQFSNSRSEMNVSTLELGDSALYLCASSFHGTEETQYFGPGTRLLVL.

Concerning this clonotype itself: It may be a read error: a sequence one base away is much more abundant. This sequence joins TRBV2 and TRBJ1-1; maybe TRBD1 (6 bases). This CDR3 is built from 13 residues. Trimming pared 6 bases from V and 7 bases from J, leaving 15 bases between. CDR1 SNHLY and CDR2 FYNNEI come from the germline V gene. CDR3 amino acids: CASSVRGDHEAFF. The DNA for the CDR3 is TGTGCCAGCAGCGTAAGGGGGGACCATGAAGCTTTCTTT.

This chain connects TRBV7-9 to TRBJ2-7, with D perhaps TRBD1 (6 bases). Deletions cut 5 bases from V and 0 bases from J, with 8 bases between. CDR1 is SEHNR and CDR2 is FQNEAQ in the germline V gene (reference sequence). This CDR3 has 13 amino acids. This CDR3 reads CASSNRDSYEQYF. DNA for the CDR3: TGTGCCAGCAGCAACAGGGACTCCTACGAGCAGTACTTC.

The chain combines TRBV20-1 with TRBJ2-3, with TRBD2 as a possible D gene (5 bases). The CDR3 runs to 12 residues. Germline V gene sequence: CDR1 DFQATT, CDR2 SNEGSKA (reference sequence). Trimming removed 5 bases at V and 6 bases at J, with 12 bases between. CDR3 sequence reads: CSAGPTGDTQYF. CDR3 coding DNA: TGCAGTGCTGGGCCCACGGGGGATACGCAGTATTTT.

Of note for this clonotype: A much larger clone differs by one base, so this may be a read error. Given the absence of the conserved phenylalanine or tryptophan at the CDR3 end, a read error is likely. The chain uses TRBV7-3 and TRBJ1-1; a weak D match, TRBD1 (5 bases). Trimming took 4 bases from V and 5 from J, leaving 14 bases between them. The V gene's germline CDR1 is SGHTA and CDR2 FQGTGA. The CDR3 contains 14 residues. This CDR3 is CASSSETAGTEAFL. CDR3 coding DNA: TGTGCCAGCAGCTCCGAGACAGCCGGTACTGAAGCTTTCTTA.

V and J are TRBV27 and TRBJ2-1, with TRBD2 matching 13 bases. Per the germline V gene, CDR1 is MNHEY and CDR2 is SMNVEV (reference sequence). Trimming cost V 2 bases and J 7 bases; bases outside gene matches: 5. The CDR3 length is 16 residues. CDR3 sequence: CASSLGTSGGANEQFF. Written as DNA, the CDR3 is TGTGCCAGCAGTTTAGGTACTAGCGGGGGGGCGAATGAGCAGTTCTTC.

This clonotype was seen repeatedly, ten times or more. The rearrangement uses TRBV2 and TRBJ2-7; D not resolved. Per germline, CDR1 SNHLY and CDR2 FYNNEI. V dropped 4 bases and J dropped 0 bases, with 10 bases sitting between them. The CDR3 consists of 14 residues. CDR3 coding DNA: TGTGCCAGCAGTGTTGAGACGCGCTCCTACGAGCAGTACTTC. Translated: CASSVETRSYEQYF.

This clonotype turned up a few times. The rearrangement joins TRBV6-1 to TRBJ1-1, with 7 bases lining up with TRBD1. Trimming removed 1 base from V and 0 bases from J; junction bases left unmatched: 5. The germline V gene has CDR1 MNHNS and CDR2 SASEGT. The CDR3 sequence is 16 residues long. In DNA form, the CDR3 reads TGTGCCAGCAGTGAAGATAAGGGACAGATGAACACTGAAGCTTTCTTT. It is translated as CASSEDKGQMNTEAFF.

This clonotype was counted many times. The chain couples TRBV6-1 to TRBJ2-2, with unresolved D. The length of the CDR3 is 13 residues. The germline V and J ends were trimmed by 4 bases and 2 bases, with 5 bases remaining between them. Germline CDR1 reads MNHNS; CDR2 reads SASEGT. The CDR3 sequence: CASSATNTGELFF. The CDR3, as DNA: TGTGCCAGCAGTGCGACAAACACCGGGGAGCTGTTTTTT.